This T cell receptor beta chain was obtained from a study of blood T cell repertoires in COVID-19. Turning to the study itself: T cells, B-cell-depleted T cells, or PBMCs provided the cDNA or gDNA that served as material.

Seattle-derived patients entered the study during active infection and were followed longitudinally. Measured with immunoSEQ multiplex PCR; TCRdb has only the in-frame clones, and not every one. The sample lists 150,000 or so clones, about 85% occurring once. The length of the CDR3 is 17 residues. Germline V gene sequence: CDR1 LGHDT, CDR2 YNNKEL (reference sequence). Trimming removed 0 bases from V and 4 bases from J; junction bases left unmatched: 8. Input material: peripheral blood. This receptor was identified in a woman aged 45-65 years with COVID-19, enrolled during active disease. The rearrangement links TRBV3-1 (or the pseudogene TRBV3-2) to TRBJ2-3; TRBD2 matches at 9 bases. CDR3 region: CASSQDLGGGAPDTQYF. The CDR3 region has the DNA TGTGCCAGCAGCCAAGATCTGGGCGGGGGGGCCCCAGATACGCAGTATTTT.